The 8 T cell receptor beta chains below all came from one sample that was sequenced in a study of PD-L1 blockade in urothelial cancer. Only in-frame clones appear in the TCRdb table, and some are missing; sequencing was by immunoSEQ multiplex PCR. The table includes some 56,000 clones, approximately 83% detected once. Time point reported: pretreatment peripheral blood. The sample was PBMCs, taken around atezolizumab (anti-PD-L1) treatment. Source of these receptors: a man aged 70 or older with urothelial cancer.

The chain links TRBV18 to TRBJ2-1, with 8 bases matching TRBD1. V gave up 5 bases and J gave up 6 bases; unmatched junction bases: 3. The CDR3 sequence is 13 residues long. CDR1 KGHSH and CDR2 LQKENI come from the germline V gene. In DNA, the CDR3 is TGTGCCAGCTCAATGGACAGGGTCAATGAGCAGTTCTTC. Translation gives CASSMDRVNEQFF.

The chain carries TRBV4-1 and TRBJ1-4; tentative D call: TRBD1 (6 bases). Trimming stripped 3 bases from V and 3 bases from J, with 17 bases between. The CDR3 contains 17 residues. Germline V lookup: CDR1 MGHRA, CDR2 YSYEKL. The CDR3 DNA sequence: TGCGCCAGCAGCCACCCGGGACATACGGGGCCTAATGAAAAACTGTTTTTT. As protein: CASSHPGHTGPNEKLFF.

This clone was observed a single time. The chain combines TRBV28 with TRBJ2-7; D is possibly TRBD1 (6 bases). The CDR3 loop spans 14 amino acids. Germline-derived CDR1 and CDR2 are MDHEN and SYDVKM. Trimming took 3 bases from V and 4 from J, leaving 13 bases between them. CDR3 DNA sequence: TGTGCCAGCAGTTTCGACAGGATAGGGTACGAGCAGTACTTC. Amino acids: CASSFDRIGYEQYF. Looking up the rest from reference TRBV28 and TRBJ2-7 gives the full variable domain: DVKVTQSSRYLVKRTGEKVFLECVQDMDHENMFWYRQDPGLGLRLIYFSYDVKMKEKGDIPEGYSVSREKKERFSLILESASTNQTSMYLCASSFDRIGYEQYFGPGTRLTVT.

V gene TRBV28 combines with J gene TRBJ1-2, with D possibly TRBD1 on 6 matching bases. The V gene's germline CDR1 is MDHEN and CDR2 SYDVKM. The CDR3 is made up of 12 amino acids. The V and J ends lost 6 bases and 5 bases respectively, with 10 bases between them. CDR3 residues: CASRLGQYGYTF. The CDR3 nucleotides are TGTGCCAGCAGACTCGGACAGTATGGCTACACCTTC.

The chain recombines TRBV15 with TRBJ2-7, with 9 positions matching TRBD2. V was pared by 1 base and J by 3 bases, with 4 bases of the junction left unmatched. The CDR3 is 15 amino acids. The germline CDR1 and CDR2 sequences are LNHNV and YYDKDF (reference sequence). The CDR3 here is CATSRGDSGGYEQYF. The CDR3, as DNA: TGTGCCACCAGCAGAGGAGATAGCGGGGGCTACGAGCAGTACTTC. The full variable domain, completed using reference TRBV15 and TRBJ2-7, is DAMVIQNPRYQVTQFGKPVTLSCSQTLNHNVMYWYQQKSSQAPKLLFHYYDKDFNNEADTPDNFQSRRPNTSFCFLDIRSPGLGDTAMYLCATSRGDSGGYEQYFGPGTRLTVT.

This chain uses TRBV6-5 with TRBJ1-2, with a tentative D call TRBD1 (6 bases). Germline CDR1 and CDR2: MNHEY and SVGAGI. The CDR3 contains 13 residues. Trimming removed 4 bases at V and 7 bases at J, with 13 bases between. The CDR3 loop reads CASSWGPGSGYTF. Written as DNA, the CDR3 is TGTGCCAGCAGTTGGGGGCCAGGGTCTGGCTACACCTTC.

This chain joins TRBV9 and TRBJ1-4; TRBD1 aligns across 8 bases. The CDR3 is 16 amino acids. Trimming took 4 bases from V and 0 from J; bases not matched to a gene: 5. Germline loops: CDR1 SGDLS, CDR2 YYNGEE. The CDR3 DNA reads as TGTGCCAGCAGCACTGGACAGGGCGCAACTAATGAAAAACTGTTTTTT. Translating it yields CASSTGQGATNEKLFF. Full variable domain (rest looked up from reference TRBV9 and TRBJ1-4): DSGVTQTPKHLITATGQRVTLRCSPRSGDLSVYWYQQSLDQGLQFLIQYYNGEERAKGNILERFSAQQFPDLHSELNLSSLELGDSALYFCASSTGQGATNEKLFFGSGTQLSVL.

V usage is TRBV28 and J usage is TRBJ2-2; D is possibly TRBD1 (6 bases). This CDR3 is built from 14 residues. Trimming stripped 6 bases from V and 1 base from J, with 9 bases between. Germline CDR1 and CDR2: MDHEN and SYDVKM. CDR3 DNA: TGTGCCAGCAGGTCGGGACAGAACACCGGGGAGCTGTTTTTT. This translates into CASRSGQNTGELFF.